The present T cell receptor (beta chain) was sequenced within a study of blood T cells in healthy people across ages. A word on this clonotype: Its antigen is currently unknown.

CDR1 is SEHNR, CDR2 FQNEAQ, per germline (reference sequence). This CDR3 is built from 14 residues. Trimming pared 7 bases from V and 0 bases from J, leaving 10 bases between. The second PCR ran roughly 6 to 11 cycles with a sample-barcoded 5' primer and J-beta primers. Each cDNA molecule carried a tag from a template-switch adaptor that contained 12 random nucleotides. TCRdb fed the 5' RACE reads into MiXCR, producing one record per CDR3 protein. The table records 450,000 to 700,000 distinct CDR3 sequences, roughly a quarter of them present only once. Investigators took approximately 9.4 milliliters of peripheral blood from every donor. Notes on the study in general: Bulk PBMC profiling left naive and antigen-experienced comparisons inconclusive.

J is TRBJ1-5 and V is TRBV7-9; tentatively, D is TRBD1 (5 bases). This TCR was sampled from a woman in her sixties or seventies in good health. What was sequenced was blood. The CDR3 nucleotides read TGTGCCAGCAACTTCACAGGTAGCAATCAGCCCCAGCATTTT. It translates to CASNFTGSNQPQHF.